This TCR beta chain is drawn from a study of multiple sclerosis patients with progressive multifocal leukoencephalopathy. Background on the study: Controls were natalizumab-treated multiple sclerosis patients who did not develop PML, sampled longitudinally.

Study results and caveats: PML-onset expanded TRB clones were detectable before and during natalizumab therapy. In most PML patients, TRB repertoires appeared less diverse by entropy.

Noted time point: before natalizumab initiation. From germline, CDR1 is LGHNA and CDR2 YSLEER. V was clipped by 1 base and J by 0 bases; unmatched bases: 3. The CDR3 length is 16 residues. Sequencing was performed with immunoSEQ multiplex PCR; in TCRdb, only in-frame clones are kept and a portion is missing. The sample includes under 40,000 clones, about nine tenths of them seen just once. About this clone itself: What it binds is not known.

This chain uses TRBV4-3 with TRBJ2-3; TRBD2 matches at 8 bases. The receptor's source is a human donor with multiple sclerosis. The sequenced sample was PBMCs. Written as DNA, the CDR3 is TGCGCCAGCAGCCAAGCCTCTAGCGGGAGCACAGATACGCAGTATTTT. Amino acids: CASSQASSGSTDTQYF.